The sequence of this T cell receptor beta chain was determined in a study of cytomegalovirus exposure and HLA in healthy donors. A multiplex PCR was run with 60 Vbeta primers and 13 Jbeta primers. Repertoires were generated with immunoSEQ multiplex PCR, while TCRdb's copy carries only in-frame clones and drops some. The data hold around 150,000 clones, with 64% observed a single time. The CDR3 runs to 15 residues. Germline V gene sequence: CDR1 SGHAT, CDR2 FQNNGV. Trimming at V came to 5 bases and at J to 4 bases, leaving 11 bases not matched to a gene. This chain uses TRBV11-2 with TRBJ2-7, with 7 bases matching TRBD2. The sequenced sample consisted of PBMCs. This receptor was taken from a woman aged 30 to 39 in good health and CMV-seropositive. The CDR3 nucleotides read TGTGCCAGCAGCCCCGGCCAGGGCGGGGGATACGAGCAGTACTTC. Protein: CASSPGQGGGYEQYF.